This T cell receptor (beta chain) is from a study of T cells in localized non-small cell lung cancer. Sequencing was performed with immunoSEQ multiplex PCR; in TCRdb, only in-frame clones are kept and a portion is missing. Among approximately 43,000 clones listed, 88% were seen once. Study conclusions and caveats: Those with higher blood T cell density had longer overall survival. When the top 100 tumor clones were examined, a median about 60 of them also appeared in the adjacent lung, which was paired and uninvolved. Sequence data derive from only one tumor region, so heterogeneity remains possible.

This CDR3 has 15 residues. The germline V and J ends were trimmed by 7 bases and 3 bases, with 16 bases remaining between them. Germline V gives CDR1 MNHNY, CDR2 SVGAGI (reference sequence). On this clone itself: Its specificity is unknown.

This receptor was obtained from an older female donor with stage I squamous cell lung carcinoma. The sample here was peripheral blood, taken before any cancer treatment. The chain uses TRBV6-6 and TRBJ2-4, with D tentatively TRBD1 or TRBD2 (6 bases each). This chain's CDR3 is CASNPPGAGKNIQYF. Written as DNA, the CDR3 is TGTGCCAGCAACCCACCGGGGGCCGGCAAAAACATTCAGTACTTC.